This TCR beta chain was sequenced in a study of blood T cell repertoires in COVID-19. V was pared by 3 bases and J by 0 bases, with 12 bases between. This CDR3 is 15 amino acids long. Germline CDR1 DFQATT, CDR2 SNEGSKA (reference sequence). Per the study methods: Estimation of nucleated cell counts relied on the amplification of reference gene primers. Method: immunoSEQ multiplex PCR; TCRdb's copy keeps in-frame clones and lacks some. That table supplies the V and J calls and clone size; D and trimming were determined from the DNA. The table shows approximately 170,000 clones, with roughly 86% occurring only once.

The receptor comes from a woman aged 80 or over with COVID-19, enrolled during active disease. The sample taken for sequencing was peripheral blood. The genes are TRBV20-1 and TRBJ1-5; TRBD1 is a possible D gene (5 bases). CDR3 residues: CSASDSRYSNQPQHF. CDR3 sequence (DNA): TGCAGTGCTAGTGACAGTCGATATAGCAATCAGCCCCAGCATTTT.